The clone carrying this TCR beta chain was recorded a few times. What it recognizes is unknown. V lost 1 base to trimming and J lost 3 bases, with 10 bases between them. The CDR3 spans 15 residues. CDR1 LNHDA and CDR2 SQIVND come from the germline V gene (reference sequence). This sample was included in a study of cytomegalovirus exposure and HLA in healthy donors. Study-wide results and caveats: Serostatus for CMV was the only available immune exposure information.

Use of 60 Vbeta and 13 Jbeta primers characterized the PCR. The data were produced by immunoSEQ multiplex PCR, yet TCRdb's version contains in-frame clones alone and is incomplete. This table has tens of thousands of clones, roughly 67% appearing once. The genes are TRBV19 and TRBJ1-3, with D possibly matching TRBD1 (5 bases). Sequenced material: PBMCs. The clonotype originates from a man aged 40-49 years in good health and CMV-seropositive. Here the CDR3 DNA reads TGTGCCAGTAGTATAGTAGGGGCAAGTGGAAACACCATATATTTT. Translation: CASSIVGASGNTIYF. Using reference TRBV19 and TRBJ1-3 for the parts outside the CDR3, the full variable domain is DGGITQSPKYLFRKEGQNVTLSCEQNLNHDAMYWYRQDPGQGLRLIYYSQIVNDFQKGDIAEGYSVSREKKESFPLTVTSAQKNPTAFYLCASSIVGASGNTIYFGEGSWLTVV.